Listed here are 6 T cell receptor beta chains from one sample, sequenced in a study of blood T cell repertoires in COVID-19. This table comes from immunoSEQ multiplex PCR, and its TCRdb copy is limited to in-frame clones, with some not included. The data contain 300,000 to 400,000 clones, around four fifths of them singletons. The source material was peripheral blood. The receptors stem from a man aged 25-45 years with active or convalescent COVID-19.

Many counts were recorded for this clone. The chain is built from TRBV5-4 and TRBJ2-5, with TRBD2 matching 12 bases. Germline values: CDR1 SGHNT, CDR2 YYREEE (reference sequence). Losses at the gene ends were 4 bases for V and 2 bases for J; bases not matched to a gene: 6. This CDR3 is 16 amino acids long. CDR3 sequence reads: CASSAGLAGSQETQYF. The CDR3 nucleotides read TGTGCCAGCAGCGCCGGACTAGCGGGGAGTCAAGAGACCCAGTACTTC.

The chain couples TRBV5-4 to TRBJ2-7; TRBD1 agrees at 10 bases. Germline trimming cut 0 bases from V and 6 bases from J; bases unmatched to any gene: 3. CDR1 SGHNT and CDR2 YYREEE come from the germline V gene (reference sequence). CDR3 length equals 14 residues. CDR3 sequence reads: CASSLEGQGTEQYF. The CDR3 DNA reads TGTGCCAGCAGCTTGGAGGGACAGGGGACCGAGCAGTACTTC.

CDR3 sequence reads: CASTGTEANYGYTF. The CDR3 DNA reads as TGTGCCAGCACTGGTACAGAAGCTAACTATGGCTACACCTTC. The chain combines TRBV7-2 with TRBJ1-2; no clear D. CDR1 SGHTA and CDR2 FQGNSA come from the germline V gene. Trimming took off 7 bases at V and 0 bases at J, with 12 bases between the two ends. The CDR3 runs to 14 residues.

The V call is TRBV12-5, the J call TRBJ2-5; D remains ambiguous. The CDR3 contains 11 residues. Germline V gives CDR1 LGHNT, CDR2 FRNRAP. The V end was cut by 3 bases, the J end by 5 bases, with 4 bases between. The CDR3 loop is CASGFSETQYF. The CDR3 DNA follows: TGTGCTAGTGGTTTTTCGGAGACCCAGTACTTC.

CDR3 region: CASSPGGRGNEQYF. As DNA, the CDR3 is TGTGCCAGCAGCCCCGGGGGGAGGGGGAACGAGCAGTACTTC. The gene calls are TRBV3-1 (or the pseudogene TRBV3-2) and TRBJ2-7; TRBD2 might be the D (7 bases). Germline assignment: CDR1 LGHDT and CDR2 YNNKEL (reference sequence). CDR3 length: 14 residues. The V gene lost 4 bases and the J gene lost 5 bases, with 15 bases spanning the gap.

This clone appeared a single time. The J gene is TRBJ2-5, the V gene TRBV28; 7 bases map to TRBD2. The CDR3 extends over 12 amino acids. The germline CDR1 and CDR2 sequences are MDHEN and SYDVKM. V gave up 6 bases and J gave up 5 bases; unmatched junction bases: 3. CDR3 DNA: TGTGCCAGCAGGGGAGGGTGGGAGACCCAGTACTTC. Amino acids: CASRGGWETQYF.